This passage covers 12 T cell receptor beta chains from one sample sequenced in a study of early T cells in non-severe SARS-CoV-2 infection. TCRdb itself ran the 5' RACE reads through MiXCR, one entry per CDR3 protein. The sample records fewer than 20,000 distinct CDR3 sequences, approximately 5.6% being singletons. The sequenced material came from whole blood. Receptors were obtained from an adult who was a healthcare worker with PCR-confirmed SARS-CoV-2 infection or an uninfected control (not recorded which).

This clonotype has ten or more counts. V and J are TRBV18 and TRBJ2-1; D is perhaps TRBD2 (5 bases). The CDR3 covers 13 residues. V lost 2 bases and J 4 bases, leaving 6 bases between the germline ends. Germline V gene sequence: CDR1 KGHSH, CDR2 LQKENI. CDR3 protein: CASSPEGYNEQFF. CDR3 sequence (DNA): TGTGCCAGCTCACCAGAGGGTTACAATGAGCAGTTCTTC.

This clonotype appeared many times. The chain has TRBV12-3 or TRBV12-4 and TRBJ1-2; the match to TRBD1 covers 10 bases. CDR3 size: 14 residues. The V gene end was trimmed by 7 bases and the J gene end by 4 bases; junction bases not matched to a gene: 6. CDR3 coding DNA: TGTGCCAGCACCCTGGGACAGGGGATCTATGGCTACACCTTC. Residues: CASTLGQGIYGYTF.

Sample share makes this clonotype medium-sized. V gene TRBV7-8 combines with J gene TRBJ2-3, with D possibly being TRBD2 (5 bases). Germline values: CDR1 SGHVS, CDR2 FQNEAQ. This CDR3 is built from 12 residues. V lost 6 bases and J lost 4, with 8 bases in between. The chain's CDR3 is CASSPGADTQYF. Written as DNA, the CDR3 is TGTGCCAGCAGTCCCGGGGCAGATACGCAGTATTTT.

The chain recombines TRBV2 with TRBJ2-7; 9 positions agree with TRBD1. The length of the CDR3 is 14 residues. CDR1 SNHLY and CDR2 FYNNEI come from the germline V gene. The V segment lost 2 bases and the J segment 5 bases; nucleotides outside the gene matches: 4. CDR3 sequence reads: CASSEWDRVHEQYF. The CDR3 DNA follows: TGTGCCAGCAGTGAATGGGACAGGGTGCACGAGCAGTACTTC. Using reference TRBV2 and TRBJ2-7 for the parts outside the CDR3, the full variable domain is EPEVTQTPSHQVTQMGQEVILRCVPISNHLYFYWYRQILGQKVEFLVSFYNNEISEKSEIFDDQFSVERPDGSNFTLKIRSTKLEDSAMYFCASSEWDRVHEQYFGPGTRLTVT.

Sample share makes this clonotype medium-sized. This chain connects TRBV19 to TRBJ2-4, with a weak D call TRBD1 (5 bases). V was shortened by 5 bases and J by 2 bases, with 13 bases between the two germline ends. The CDR3 has 15 amino acids. The germline V gene has CDR1 LNHDA and CDR2 SQIVND (reference sequence). The CDR3 protein is CASSEQGSSKNIQYF. The CDR3 DNA is TGTGCCAGTAGTGAGCAGGGCTCGTCCAAAAACATTCAGTACTTC.

The genes are TRBV5-1 and TRBJ2-1; D tentatively reads TRBD1 or TRBD2 (7 bases each). Germline CDR1 is SGHRS and CDR2 is YFSETQ. Trimming took 4 bases from V and 0 from J, leaving 11 bases between them. The CDR3 is 15 amino acids. The CDR3 sequence: CASSPGGGSYNEQFF. The CDR3 DNA sequence: TGCGCCAGCAGCCCAGGGGGGGGCTCCTACAATGAGCAGTTCTTC.

This clonotype was recorded many times. The genes are TRBV29-1 and TRBJ2-7; D is possibly TRBD1 or TRBD2 (6 bases each). Germline values: CDR1 SQVTM, CDR2 ANQGSEA. The CDR3 is 14 residues long. Trimming took 6 bases from V and 4 from J, leaving 19 bases between them. Here the CDR3 DNA reads TGCAGCGTCGACTGGGGCAGGGGAGGATACGAGCAGTACTTC. Translated: CSVDWGRGGYEQYF.

This clonotype was found many times. The chain employs TRBV29-1 and TRBJ2-3; 9 bases line up with TRBD2. Trimming removed 2 bases from V and 4 bases from J; junction bases left unmatched: 4. CDR3 length: 14 amino acids. Germline-derived CDR1 and CDR2 are SQVTM and ANQGSEA. The CDR3 bases are TGCAGCGTTGAACGGCGGGAGGGCCCAGATACGCAGTATTTT. It is translated as CSVERREGPDTQYF.

This clonotype was seen repeatedly, ten times or more. CDR3 protein: CSARELLAGGPNYNEQFF. The CDR3 DNA is TGCAGTGCTAGAGAACTACTAGCGGGAGGGCCTAACTACAATGAGCAGTTCTTC. The V call is TRBV20-1, the J call TRBJ2-1; 13 bases align to TRBD2. The germline V gene encodes CDR1 DFQATT and CDR2 SNEGSKA (reference sequence). The CDR3 sequence is 18 residues long. After removal of 0 bases from V and 3 bases from J, the junction contained 8 bases not matched to a gene.

In regard to this clonotype: A much larger clone is a single base away; this may be a read error. V and J are TRBV12-3 or TRBV12-4 and TRBJ2-7; D gene uncertain. The CDR3 is 13 amino acids. The germline V and J ends were trimmed by 6 bases and 3 bases, with 12 bases remaining between them. The CDR3 nucleotides are TGTGCCAGCAGGCTGGACGGACGCTACGAGCAGTACTTC. Its protein product is CASRLDGRYEQYF.

The chain recombines TRBV4-2 with TRBJ2-3; D gene unclear. With 0 bases removed from V and 2 bases from J, the gap between germline ends came to 9 bases. This CDR3 is 15 amino acids long. The germline V gene encodes CDR1 LGHNA and CDR2 YNFKEQ. For the CDR3, the DNA is TGTGCCAGCAGCCAAGAGCGGAGAACCACAGATACGCAGTATTTT. It yields the protein CASSQERRTTDTQYF.

This clonotype was counted many times. The chain couples TRBV6-6 to TRBJ2-7; D is unclear. Trimming removed 2 bases from V and 3 bases from J, with 5 bases in between. The CDR3 sequence is 12 residues long. The germline CDR1 and CDR2 sequences are MNHNY and SVGAGI (reference sequence). The CDR3 bases are TGTGCCAGCAGTTACAGGGACTACGAGCAGTACTTC. Protein sequence: CASSYRDYEQYF.